This section outlines one TCR beta chain sequence together with its context. The source of the sample is a study of blood T cell repertoires in COVID-19. Here immunoSEQ multiplex PCR was the method, and the copy in TCRdb shows in-frame clones only, minus some. The sample holds about 220,000 clones, 80% to 90% seen once. Cohorts were based on clinical histories the participants reported. Germline values: CDR1 MDHEN, CDR2 SYDVKM. V was clipped by 7 bases and J by 5 bases, with 12 bases between them. CDR3 size: 13 residues. This TCR was sampled from a woman aged 18-35 years in a cohort exposed to, infected with or recovered from COVID-19 (not recorded which). The source material was PBMCs or T cells enriched from blood (not recorded which). This chain connects TRBV28 to TRBJ1-5; D is perhaps TRBD1 (5 bases). CDR3 nucleotides: TGTGCCAGCACCACCCCGGGGGATCAGCCCCAGCATTTT. Translating it yields CASTTPGDQPQHF.